Described below is a single T cell receptor (beta chain) sequence and its context. These data originate in a study of cytomegalovirus exposure and HLA in healthy donors. A multiplex PCR was run with 60 Vbeta primers and 13 Jbeta primers. The method was immunoSEQ multiplex PCR; TCRdb's version includes in-frame clones alone and lacks a portion of them. The table has about 160,000 clones, approximately 82% seen once; the top ten hold roughly 6.7%. Sequenced input: PBMCs. This clonotype was sampled from a man in his fifties in good health and CMV-seropositive.

Here the CDR3 reads CASSFGGEYEQYF. CDR3 nucleotides: TGTGCCAGCAGCTTCGGGGGGGAGTACGAGCAGTACTTC. J is TRBJ2-7 and V is TRBV11-2; 8 bases are shared with TRBD2. This CDR3 spans 13 amino acids. CDR1 is SGHAT, CDR2 FQNNGV, per germline. Losses at the gene ends were 3 bases for V and 4 bases for J; bases not matched to a gene: 2. Filled out from reference TRBV11-2 and TRBJ2-7, the complete variable domain reads EAGVAQSPRYKIIEKRQSVAFWCNPISGHATLYWYQQILGQGPKLLIQFQNNGVVDDSQLPKDRFSAERLKGVDSTLKIQPAKLEDSAVYLCASSFGGEYEQYFGPGTRLTVT.